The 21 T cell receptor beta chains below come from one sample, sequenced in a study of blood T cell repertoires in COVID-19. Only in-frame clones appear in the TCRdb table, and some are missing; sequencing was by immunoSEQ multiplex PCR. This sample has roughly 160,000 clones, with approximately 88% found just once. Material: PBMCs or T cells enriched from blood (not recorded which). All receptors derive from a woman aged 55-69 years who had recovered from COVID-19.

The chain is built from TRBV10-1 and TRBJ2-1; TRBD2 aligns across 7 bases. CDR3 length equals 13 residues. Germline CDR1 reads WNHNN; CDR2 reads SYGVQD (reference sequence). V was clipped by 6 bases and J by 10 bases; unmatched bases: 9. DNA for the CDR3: TGCGCCAGCAGCCAAGGGAGGGACCGGGAGCAGTTCTTC. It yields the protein CASSQGRDREQFF.

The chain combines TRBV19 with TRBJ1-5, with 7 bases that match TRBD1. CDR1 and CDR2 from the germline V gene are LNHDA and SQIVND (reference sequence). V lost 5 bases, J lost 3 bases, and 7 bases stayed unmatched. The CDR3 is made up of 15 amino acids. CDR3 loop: CASSPGTAHNQPQHF. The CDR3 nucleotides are TGTGCCAGTAGTCCCGGGACAGCGCACAATCAGCCCCAGCATTTT.

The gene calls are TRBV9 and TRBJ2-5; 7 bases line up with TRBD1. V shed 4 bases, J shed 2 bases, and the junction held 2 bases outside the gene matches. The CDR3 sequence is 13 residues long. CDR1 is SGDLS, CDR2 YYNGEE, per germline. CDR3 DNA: TGTGCCAGCAGCATCAGGGGGCAAGAGACCCAGTACTTC. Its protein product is CASSIRGQETQYF.

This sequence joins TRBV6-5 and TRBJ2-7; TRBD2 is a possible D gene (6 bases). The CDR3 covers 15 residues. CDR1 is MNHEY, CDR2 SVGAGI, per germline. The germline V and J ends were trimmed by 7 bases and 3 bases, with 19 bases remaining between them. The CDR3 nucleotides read TGTGCCAGCACTCTTGGACGGTTGGGGGGCTACGAGCAGTACTTC. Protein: CASTLGRLGGYEQYF.

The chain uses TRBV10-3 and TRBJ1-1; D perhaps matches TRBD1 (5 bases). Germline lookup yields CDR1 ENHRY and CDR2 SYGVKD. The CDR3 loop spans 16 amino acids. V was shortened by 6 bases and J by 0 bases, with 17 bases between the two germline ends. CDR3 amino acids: CAISPKGLQLNTEAFF. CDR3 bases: TGTGCCATCAGCCCGAAGGGACTCCAGCTGAACACTGAAGCTTTCTTT.

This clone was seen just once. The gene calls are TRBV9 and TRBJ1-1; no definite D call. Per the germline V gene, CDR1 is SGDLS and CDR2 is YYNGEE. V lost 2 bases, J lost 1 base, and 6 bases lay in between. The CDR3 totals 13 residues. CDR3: CASSVKPNTEAFF. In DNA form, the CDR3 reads TGTGCCAGCAGCGTTAAGCCGAACACTGAAGCTTTCTTT. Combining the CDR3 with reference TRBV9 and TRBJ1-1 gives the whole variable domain DSGVTQTPKHLITATGQRVTLRCSPRSGDLSVYWYQQSLDQGLQFLIQYYNGEERAKGNILERFSAQQFPDLHSELNLSSLELGDSALYFCASSVKPNTEAFFGQGTRLTVV.

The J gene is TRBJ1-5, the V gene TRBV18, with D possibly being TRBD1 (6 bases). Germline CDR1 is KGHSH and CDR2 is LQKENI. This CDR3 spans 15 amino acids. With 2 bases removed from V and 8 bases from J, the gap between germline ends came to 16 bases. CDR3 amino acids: CASSPFQGRLEPQHF. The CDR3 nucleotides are TGTGCCAGCTCACCATTTCAGGGGCGGCTAGAGCCCCAGCATTTT.

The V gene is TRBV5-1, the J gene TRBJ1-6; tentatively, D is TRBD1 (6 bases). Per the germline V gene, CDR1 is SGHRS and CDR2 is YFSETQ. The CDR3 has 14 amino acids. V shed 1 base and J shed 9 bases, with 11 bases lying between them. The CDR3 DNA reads TGCGCCAGCAGCTTGACACAGGGCCCTTCACCCCTCCACTTT. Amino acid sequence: CASSLTQGPSPLHF.

CDR3 bases: TGTGCCAGCAGCTCCCAGGGCTCCAGCAAAGAGACCCAGTACTTC. It codes for CASSSQGSSKETQYF. V and J are TRBV11-2 and TRBJ2-5; a possible D gene is TRBD1 (5 bases). Between the trimmed V and J ends, which lost 4 bases and 3 bases, there was a span of 15 bases. The CDR3 is 15 residues long. Per germline, CDR1 SGHAT and CDR2 FQNNGV.

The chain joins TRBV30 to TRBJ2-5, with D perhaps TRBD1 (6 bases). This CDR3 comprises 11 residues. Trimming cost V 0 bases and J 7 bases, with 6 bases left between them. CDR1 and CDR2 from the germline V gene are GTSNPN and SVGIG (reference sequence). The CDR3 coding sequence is TGTGCCTGGAGTGTAGGGGGGACCCAGTACTTC. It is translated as CAWSVGGTQYF.

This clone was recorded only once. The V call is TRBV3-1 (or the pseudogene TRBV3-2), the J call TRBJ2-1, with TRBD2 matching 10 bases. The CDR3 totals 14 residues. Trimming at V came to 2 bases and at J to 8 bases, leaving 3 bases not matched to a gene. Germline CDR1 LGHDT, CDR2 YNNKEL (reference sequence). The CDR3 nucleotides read TGTGCCAGCAGCCAAACAGCGGGGGGGGATGAGCAGTTCTTC. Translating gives CASSQTAGGDEQFF.

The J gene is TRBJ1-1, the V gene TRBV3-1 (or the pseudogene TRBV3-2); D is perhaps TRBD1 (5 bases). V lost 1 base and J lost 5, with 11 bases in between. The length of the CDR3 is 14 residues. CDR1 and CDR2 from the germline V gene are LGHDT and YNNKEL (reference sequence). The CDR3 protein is CASSQVSRTTEAFF. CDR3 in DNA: TGTGCCAGCAGCCAAGTTTCCAGGACAACTGAAGCTTTCTTT.

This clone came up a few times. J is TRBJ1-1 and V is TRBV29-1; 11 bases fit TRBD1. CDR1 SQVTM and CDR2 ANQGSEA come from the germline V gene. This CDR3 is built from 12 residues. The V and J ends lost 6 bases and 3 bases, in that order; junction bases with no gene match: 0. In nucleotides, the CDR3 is TGCAGCGTGGACAGGGGGCACACTGAAGCTTTCTTT. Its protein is CSVDRGHTEAFF. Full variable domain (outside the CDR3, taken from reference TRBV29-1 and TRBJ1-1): SAVISQKPSRDICQRGTSLTIQCQVDSQVTMMFWYRQQPGQSLTLIATANQGSEATYESGFVIDKFPISRPNLTFSTLTVSNMSPEDSSIYLCSVDRGHTEAFFGQGTRLTVV.

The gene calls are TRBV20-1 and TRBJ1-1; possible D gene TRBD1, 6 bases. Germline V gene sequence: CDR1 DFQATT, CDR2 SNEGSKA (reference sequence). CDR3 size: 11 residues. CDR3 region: CRAQGDTEAFF. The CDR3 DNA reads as TGCAGAGCACAGGGTGACACTGAAGCTTTCTTT.

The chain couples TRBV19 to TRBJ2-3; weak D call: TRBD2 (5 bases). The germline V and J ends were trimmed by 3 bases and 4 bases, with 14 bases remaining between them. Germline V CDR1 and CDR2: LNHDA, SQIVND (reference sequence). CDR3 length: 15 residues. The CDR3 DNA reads TGTGCCAGTAGTATTTTGAGCGGAGGCCCAGATACGCAGTATTTT. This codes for CASSILSGGPDTQYF.

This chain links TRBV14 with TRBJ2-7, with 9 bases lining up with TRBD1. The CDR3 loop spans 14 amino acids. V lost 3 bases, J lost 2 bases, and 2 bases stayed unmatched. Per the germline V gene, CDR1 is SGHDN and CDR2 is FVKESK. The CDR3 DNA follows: TGTGCCAGCAGCCATCGACAGGGGGCCTACGAGCAGTACTTC. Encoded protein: CASSHRQGAYEQYF. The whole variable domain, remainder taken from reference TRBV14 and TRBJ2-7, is EAGVTQFPSHSVIEKGQTVTLRCDPISGHDNLYWYRRVMGKEIKFLLHFVKESKQDESGMPNNRFLAERTGGTYSTLKVQPAELEDSGVYFCASSHRQGAYEQYFGPGTRLTVT.

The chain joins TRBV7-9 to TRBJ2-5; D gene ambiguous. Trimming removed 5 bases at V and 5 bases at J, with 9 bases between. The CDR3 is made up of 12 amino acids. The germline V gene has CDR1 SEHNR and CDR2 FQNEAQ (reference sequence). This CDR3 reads CASSPVGETQYF. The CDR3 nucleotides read TGTGCCAGCAGCCCCGTCGGGGAGACCCAGTACTTC. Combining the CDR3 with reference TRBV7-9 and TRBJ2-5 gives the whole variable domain DTGVSQNPRHKITKRGQNVTFRCDPISEHNRLYWYRQTLGQGPEFLTYFQNEAQLEKSRLLSDRFSAERPKGSFSTLEIQRTEQGDSAMYLCASSPVGETQYFGPGTRLLVL.

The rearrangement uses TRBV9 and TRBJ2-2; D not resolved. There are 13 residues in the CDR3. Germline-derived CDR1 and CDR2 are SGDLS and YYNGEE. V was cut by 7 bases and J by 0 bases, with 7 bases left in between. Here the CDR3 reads CASSLANTGELFF. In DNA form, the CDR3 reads TGTGCCAGCTCCCTAGCGAACACCGGGGAGCTGTTTTTT.

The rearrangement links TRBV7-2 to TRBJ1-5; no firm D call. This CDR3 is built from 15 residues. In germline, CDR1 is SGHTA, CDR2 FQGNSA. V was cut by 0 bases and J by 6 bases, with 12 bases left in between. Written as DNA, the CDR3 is TGTGCCAGCAGCTTAGCGGCGGCAGCCTTTCAGCCCCAGCATTTT. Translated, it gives CASSLAAAAFQPQHF.

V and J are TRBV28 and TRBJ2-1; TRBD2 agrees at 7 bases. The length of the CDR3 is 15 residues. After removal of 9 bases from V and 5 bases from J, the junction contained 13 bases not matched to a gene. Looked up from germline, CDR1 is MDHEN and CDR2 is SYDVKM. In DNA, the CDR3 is TGTGCCAGTCAGAGAACGGGGAGGGTGAACAATGAGCAGTTCTTC. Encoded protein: CASQRTGRVNNEQFF.

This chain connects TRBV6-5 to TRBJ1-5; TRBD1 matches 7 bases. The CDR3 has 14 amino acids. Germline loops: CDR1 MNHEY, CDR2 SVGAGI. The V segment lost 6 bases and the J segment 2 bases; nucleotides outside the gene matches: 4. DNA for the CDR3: TGTGCCAGCAGATCCGGGACAGGCAATCAGCCCCAGCATTTT. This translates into CASRSGTGNQPQHF.